This T cell receptor (beta chain) comes out of a study of T cell responses to AZD1222 COVID-19 vaccine (dated by TCRdb to the early 2020s). In the study overall: A total of over 230 trial participants underwent TCR sequencing, of whom some 210 received two doses of AZD1222 and some 26 received two doses of the MenACWY control vaccine. Trial participants were enrolled by age into subgroups of 18-55, 56-69 and 70-plus years, and roughly 160, 29 and 62 TCR-sequenced participants, respectively, were included in these subgroups.

The CDR3 regions of human TCRbeta chains were subjected to immunosequencing. For the original study's pipeline: Repertoire TCRs were matched against a reference library of SARS-CoV-2-specific TCRs generated with the MIRA antigen-specificity platform. Breadth was defined as the fraction of unique TCRs that were SARS-CoV-2-associated. Depth was defined as the fraction of total T cells that were SARS-CoV-2-associated. Using the MIRA data, each spike-specific TCR was assigned both to the spike region to which the TCR was reactive and to a CD4 or CD8 class. Log10-transformed breadth and depth values were compared by one-way ANOVA with Sidak's multiple comparisons tests. In TCRdb, the immuneACCESS table is reduced to in-frame sequences with V and J assigned. These tables do not hold every clone; where another copy was compared, an unresolved V gene accounts for under half, and the others remain unexplained. V, J and clone size were drawn from that table, and D and trimming were deduced from the DNA. The sample table contains 80,000 to 100,000 clones; only one count was recorded for 80% to 90% of them. Roughly 3.1% of the sample comes from the top ten.

A remark on this clone: This receptor's antigen is unknown. Per-base qualities were not stored, and no clone one base away is much larger.

Here is what the overall study found, with its caveats: Conclusions about previously exposed vaccinees are limited, since just a handful of AZD1222 recipients were seropositive for SARS-CoV-2 at baseline. In the small 56-69-year group, the increase in depth fell short of significance, most likely because of low power. Participants were mostly white British, with more females than males. The authors suggested clonal diversity may have been underestimated. Epitopes outside the regions mutated in the B.1.351 and B.1.1.7 variants were reportedly recognized by nearly half of the unique spike-specific TCRs. Because no samples from the day 14 peak response were available, repertoires could be characterized only after the peak T cell response. Vaccine-associated CD4 TCRs spanned the whole spike protein, with dominant responses in regions 160-218 and 743-854. A significant rise in spike-specific TCR breadth and depth was observed after two AZD1222 doses relative to day 0 and relative to MenACWY recipients.

Taken from cysteine to phenylalanine, the CDR3 has 11 residues. This entry keeps only the CDR3 DNA: 33 bases, framed from base 1. CDR1 and CDR2 are drawn from the germline V gene (reference sequence): SEHNR, FQNEAQ. Trimming removed 1 base from V and 8 bases from J, leaving 2 bases between the germline ends. The sample's time point label is to be understood as: about 28 days (+/-7) after the second vaccine dose. AZD1222 recipients given second doses at about 4 weeks or at about 12 weeks were pooled, since spike-specific TCR depth and breadth were not found to differ between the two schedules. The vaccinee samples were drawn from two UK trials, COV001 and COV002, one of which was a single-blind randomized controlled phase 2/3 trial testing AZD1222 (ChAdOx1 nCoV-19) in healthy adults. For TCRbeta chain sequencing, PBMC samples from trial participants were taken at day 0 and at day 28 after the second dose.

The chain joins TRBV7-9 to TRBJ1-4; too little of a D gene remains to name it. This receptor was identified in an adult who received the AZD1222 COVID-19 vaccine. The input for sequencing was peripheral blood, taken 28 days after the second AZD1222 dose. The sequence in DNA is TGTGCCAGCAGCTTAGTGGAAAAACTGTTTTTT. Translated, it gives CASSLVEKLFF.